Described below is a single T cell receptor beta chain sequence and its context. Antigen unknown. This sample is drawn from a study of CD8 T cells in Susac syndrome. Whole-study results and caveats: It was acknowledged in the study that its TCR sequencing and HLA analysis involved a relatively small number of individuals.

The RNA input was about 0.5 to 1 ug, and it was reverse transcribed with random hexamers. TCR beta CDR3 was amplified by immunoSEQ covering 54 Vbeta and 13 Jbeta. TCRdb re-derived calls from the immunoSEQ multiplex PCR reads in MiXCR, one entry per CDR3 protein. The sample has approximately 170,000 distinct CDR3 sequences, approximately 93% seen once. The V gene's germline CDR1 is SGHAT and CDR2 FQNNGV. The CDR3 contains 12 residues. Trimming took 5 bases from V and 1 from J, leaving 2 bases between them. TCR beta from blood CD8+ and CD4+ T cells was sequenced. Purification of the CD8+ and CD4+ T cells relied on negative isolation, and TEMRA cells underwent FACS enrichment.

The specimen was CD4+ T cells from PBMCs. This clonotype was obtained from a human donor with multiple sclerosis. V usage is TRBV11-2 and J usage is TRBJ2-2; no clear D gene. The CDR3 loop is CASSVNTGELFF. The DNA of the CDR3 is TGTGCCAGCAGCGTGAACACCGGGGAGCTGTTTTTT. Full variable domain (outside the CDR3, taken from reference TRBV11-2 and TRBJ2-2): EAGVAQSPRYKIIEKRQSVAFWCNPISGHATLYWYQQILGQGPKLLIQFQNNGVVDDSQLPKDRFSAERLKGVDSTLKIQPAKLEDSAVYLCASSVNTGELFFGEGSRLTVL.